The 13 T cell receptor beta chains listed next were all sequenced from one sample in a study of human CD8 memory T cell subsets. Libraries targeted TCR beta using 5' RACE with UMIs. From its re-call of the 5' RACE reads, TCRdb lists each CDR3 protein once, without DNA. With around 4,000 distinct CDR3 sequences in the sample, the ten largest clones hold about 28%. Sequencing was performed on CD8+ T cells from PBMCs. The receptors here all came from a human donor in good health.

The V and J genes are TRBV20-1 and TRBJ2-7; with no DNA, the TCRdb D assignment of TRBD2 cannot be verified. Germline V gene sequence: CDR1 DFQATT, CDR2 SNEGSKA (reference sequence). The CDR3 contains 13 residues. This CDR3 reads CSARGWSVYEQYF.

This chain links TRBV5-6 with TRBJ2-2; the D call from TCRdb, TRBD1, cannot be confirmed without DNA. This CDR3 contains 15 residues. CDR1 and CDR2 from the germline V gene are SGHDT and YYEEEE. CDR3 protein: CASSLVQGDTGELFF.

The chain couples TRBV20-1 to TRBJ2-7; the D call of TRBD2 rests on TCRdb alone, since no DNA is present to check it. The CDR3 consists of 15 residues. The germline V gene encodes CDR1 DFQATT and CDR2 SNEGSKA (reference sequence). The CDR3 sequence: CSAMGGTSGSSQQYF.

Its frequency marks this clonotype as medium-sized. This chain uses TRBV27 with TRBJ2-7; the TCRdb call, TRBD2, lacks DNA for checking. This CDR3 contains 13 residues. Germline V CDR1 and CDR2: MNHEY, SMNVEV (reference sequence). The CDR3 reads CASSLRQGPEQYF.

V gene TRBV13 combines with J gene TRBJ1-3; the D gene TCRdb calls, TRBD1, cannot be checked with no DNA. This CDR3 contains 14 residues. CDR1 PRHDT and CDR2 FYEKMQ come from the germline V gene (reference sequence). The CDR3 sequence: CASSLGQGTNTIYF.

This clonotype counts as large by frequency. The chain has TRBV10-2 and TRBJ2-1. The CDR3 length is 15 residues. The germline CDR1 and CDR2 sequences are WSHSY and SAAADI. CDR3 sequence: CASSESGGSYNEQFF.

This rearrangement joins TRBV30 to TRBJ2-2. This CDR3 contains 15 residues. CDR1 and CDR2 (germline): GTSNPN, SVGIG (reference sequence). The CDR3 region is CAWSVNPDNTGELFF.

This clonotype ranks as medium-sized in terms of frequency. V gene TRBV15 combines with J gene TRBJ2-1; the TCRdb D gene call, TRBD2, has no DNA to confirm it. This CDR3 has 16 residues. Germline CDR1 and CDR2: LNHNV and YYDKDF (reference sequence). CDR3 sequence: CATSSSGGGSYNEQFF.

This rearrangement joins TRBV20-1 to TRBJ2-7. The CDR3 loop spans 13 amino acids. Germline assignment: CDR1 DFQATT and CDR2 SNEGSKA (reference sequence). CDR3 region: CSARSREPYEQYF.

This chain's CDR3 is CAISGSRWGAYEQYF. The chain couples TRBV10-3 to TRBJ2-7; with no DNA, the TCRdb D assignment of TRBD1 cannot be verified. CDR1 is ENHRY, CDR2 SYGVKD, per germline. The CDR3 is 15 amino acids.

The chain links TRBV10-1 to TRBJ1-1. CDR3 length equals 11 residues. Germline V gene sequence: CDR1 WNHNN, CDR2 SYGVQD (reference sequence). The CDR3 spells CASSFGTEAFF.

V usage is TRBV29-1 and J usage is TRBJ2-7; the D call from TCRdb, TRBD2, cannot be confirmed without DNA. The length of the CDR3 is 11 residues. Germline V CDR1 and CDR2: SQVTM, ANQGSEA. The CDR3 loop is CSVSESGNQYF.

This rearrangement joins TRBV19 to TRBJ2-3; TCRdb names TRBD1, which stays unverified in the absence of DNA. Per the germline V gene, CDR1 is LNHDA and CDR2 is SQIVND (reference sequence). This CDR3 comprises 15 residues. The CDR3 reads CASSIRDVSQDTQYF.